Shown below are 13 T cell receptor beta chains from a single sample sequenced in a study of siplizumab effects on memory and regulatory T cells. Profiled with immunoSEQ multiplex PCR; TCRdb holds only in-frame clones, not every one. The sample consists of about 50,000 clones, about 90% of them appearing once. Input material: naive CD8+ T cells sorted from blood. Every receptor here comes from a human donor in good health.

This clone has just one count. The chain recombines TRBV5-1 with TRBJ2-5, with D possibly matching TRBD1 (7 bases). Trimming removed 2 bases at V and 4 bases at J, with 18 bases between. CDR1 is SGHRS, CDR2 YFSETQ, per germline. CDR3 length equals 16 residues. CDR3: CASSLENGGTAETQYF. In nucleotides, the CDR3 is TGCGCCAGCAGCTTAGAAAACGGCGGGACAGCAGAGACCCAGTACTTC.

The chain links TRBV5-1 to TRBJ2-5; 7 nucleotides agree with TRBD2. The germline gives CDR1 SGHRS, CDR2 YFSETQ. Losses at the gene ends were 5 bases for V and 3 bases for J; bases not matched to a gene: 4. The CDR3 is 13 amino acids. The CDR3 coding sequence is TGCGCCAGCAGAGGACTAGTGGAAGAGACCCAGTACTTC. Its protein is CASRGLVEETQYF.

The chain recombines TRBV4-2 with TRBJ2-3; no clear D gene. V lost 1 base and J 6 bases, leaving 2 bases between the germline ends. The CDR3 totals 11 residues. Germline V lookup: CDR1 LGHNA, CDR2 YNFKEQ. The CDR3 sequence: CASSQGDTQYF. The DNA for the CDR3 is TGTGCCAGCAGCCAAGGGGATACGCAGTATTTT.

The genes are TRBV5-4 and TRBJ2-2, with D possibly matching TRBD1 (5 bases). The germline gives CDR1 SGHNT, CDR2 YYREEE (reference sequence). The CDR3 has 16 residues. Trimming removed 1 base from V and 5 bases from J, with 15 bases in between. As DNA, the CDR3 is TGTGCCAGCAGCTTGACCGGCCAGGGAAAAACCGGGGAGCTGTTTTTT. Amino acid sequence: CASSLTGQGKTGELFF.

The gene calls are TRBV5-1 and TRBJ2-1; 10 nucleotides align to TRBD2. The CDR3 is made up of 16 amino acids. CDR1 and CDR2 from the germline V gene are SGHRS and YFSETQ. Germline trimming cut 4 bases from V and 6 bases from J; bases unmatched to any gene: 10. CDR3 sequence: CASSLKPGLALNEQFF. CDR3 in DNA: TGCGCCAGCAGCCTCAAACCGGGACTAGCGCTCAATGAGCAGTTCTTC.

This chain links TRBV25-1 with TRBJ1-1; 7 bases are a match to TRBD1. The germline V gene has CDR1 MGHDK and CDR2 SYGVNS. CDR3 length: 13 residues. Trimming took 5 bases from V and 3 from J; bases not matched to a gene: 3. CDR3 DNA sequence: TGTGCCAGCAGTCTGGGGACAGACACTGAAGCTTTCTTT. Amino acid sequence: CASSLGTDTEAFF.

V is TRBV7-8 and J is TRBJ1-5; D is unresolved. The V end was cut by 7 bases, the J end by 2 bases, with 21 bases between. CDR1 and CDR2 from the germline V gene are SGHVS and FQNEAQ. The CDR3 extends over 17 amino acids. The CDR3 bases are TGTGCCAGCATCTTCGGGCCCCACGAGAGTGGCAATCAGCCCCAGCATTTT. This encodes CASIFGPHESGNQPQHF.

The CDR3 region has the DNA TGTGCCAGCAGTGAGATGCTAGCGGTTTTGAGCTCCTACGAGCAGTACTTC. It translates to CASSEMLAVLSSYEQYF. The gene calls are TRBV6-1 and TRBJ2-7; 7 bases line up with TRBD2. The CDR3 sequence is 17 residues long. The V segment lost 3 bases and the J segment 0 bases; nucleotides outside the gene matches: 11. CDR1 and CDR2 from the germline V gene are MNHNS and SASEGT.

The chain employs TRBV15 and TRBJ2-5; D is unclear. Trimming removed 5 bases at V and 2 bases at J, with 15 bases between. The CDR3 length is 15 residues. Germline values: CDR1 LNHNV, CDR2 YYDKDF (reference sequence). The CDR3, as DNA: TGTGCCACCAGCCCTTCATGGGGTAATCAAGAGACCCAGTACTTC. Its protein product is CATSPSWGNQETQYF.

This clone was seen a single time. The chain has TRBV5-1 and TRBJ2-7; D is ambiguous. CDR3 length equals 13 residues. Germline CDR1 SGHRS, CDR2 YFSETQ. V lost 0 bases to trimming and J lost 5 bases, with 9 bases between them. The CDR3 coding sequence is TGCGCCAGCAGCTTGGGCCCGAACAACGAGCAGTACTTC. Its protein is CASSLGPNNEQYF.

J is TRBJ2-3 and V is TRBV7-9; 10 nucleotides align to TRBD2. The CDR3 runs to 18 residues. V shed 2 bases and J 6 bases; nucleotides not matched to a gene: 14. Germline CDR1 and CDR2: SEHNR and FQNEAQ (reference sequence). The CDR3 sequence: CASSLKSLAGARFDTQYF. Written as DNA, the CDR3 is TGTGCCAGCAGCTTAAAGTCGCTAGCGGGAGCCCGCTTCGATACGCAGTATTTT.

V is TRBV6-5 and J is TRBJ2-2; D might be TRBD1 or TRBD2, each matching 6 bases. From germline, CDR1 is MNHEY and CDR2 SVGAGI. The length of the CDR3 is 15 residues. V was cut by 6 bases and J by 5 bases, with 16 bases left in between. CDR3 loop: CASRHRPGATGELFF. CDR3 bases: TGTGCCAGCAGGCATCGCCCGGGGGCGACCGGGGAGCTGTTTTTT.

The rearrangement joins TRBV6-5 to TRBJ2-7; D is possibly TRBD1 (6 bases). V was trimmed by 10 bases and J by 2 bases, leaving 15 bases between them. The CDR3 runs to 13 residues. Germline assignment: CDR1 MNHEY and CDR2 SVGAGI. CDR3 protein: CATRTGGPYEQYF. Here the CDR3 DNA reads TGTGCCACCAGAACTGGGGGCCCCTACGAGCAGTACTTC.